These T cell receptor beta chains were read from a single sample in a study of blood T cells in healthy people across ages. TCRdb fed the 5' RACE reads into MiXCR, producing one record per CDR3 protein. The profile shows fewer than 900,000 distinct CDR3 sequences, roughly 44% of them singletons. The specimen sequenced was blood. These receptors were taken from an older woman in good health. CDR3s include the opening cysteine and the closing phenylalanine or tryptophan. The D gene is left open where the match is weak. Only part of the rows carry a size: once, few, many, or a class if the clone is expanded.

clone size	J gene	D gene	V gene	CDR3 DNA	CDR3 protein
.	TRBJ2-5	.	TRBV9	TGTGCCAGCAGCACCGGGACCCAGCGAGAAGAGACCCAGTACTTC	CASSTGTQREETQYF
many	TRBJ2-5	TRBD1	TRBV10-2	TGCGCCAGCGGATCCGGGACAGGCCCACAAGAGACCCAGTACTTC	CASGSGTGPQETQYF
.	TRBJ2-2	.	TRBV20-1	TGCAGTGCTAGGGAGGATAACACCGGGGAGCTGTTTTTT	CSAREDNTGELFF
.	TRBJ2-7	.	TRBV3-1	TGTGCCAGCAGCCAAGACGGCAGGGGCGCCGAGCAGTACTTC	CASSQDGRGAEQYF
few	TRBJ2-1	TRBD2	TRBV20-1	TGCAGTGCTTATTCACCGGGACTAGCCAACAATGAGCAGTTCTTC	CSAYSPGLANNEQFF
once	TRBJ2-1	.	TRBV28	TGTGCCAGCAGAGCCCCCCCCGGGACGCTGTACCAAGAGACCCAGTTCTTC	CASRAPPGTLYQETQFF
.	TRBJ2-7	.	TRBV3-1	TGTGCCAGCAGCCGGGGGGCCTGGCGGGAGACCGTCGAGCAGTACTTC	CASSRGAWRETVEQYF
.	TRBJ2-7	.	TRBV12-3/TRBV12-4	TGTGCCAGCAGTTTTTCCCCACCGAGAAAAATAAGAAACGAGCAGTACTTC	CASSFSPPRKIRNEQYF
once	TRBJ2-3	.	TRBV7-2	TGTGCCAGCAGCTTCCAGGGTTTAAGAGATACGCGGTATTTT	CASSFQGLRDTRYF
.	TRBJ1-1	TRBD1	TRBV5-1	TGCGCCAGCAGCGTCGGGACAGGGGGCGAACGCACTGAAGCTTTCTTT	CASSVGTGGERTEAFF
many	TRBJ2-5	.	TRBV20-1	TGCAGTGCCCCCCCTACTAGACGGCCCTCGGAGACCCAGTACTTC	CSAPPTRRPSETQYF
.	TRBJ1-6	TRBD1	TRBV3-1	TGTGCCAGCAGCCAAGGGACAGGGGGAAGCTCCTATAATTCACCCCTCCACTTT	CASSQGTGGSSYNSPLHF
.	TRBJ2-1	.	TRBV15	TGTGCCACCAGCTCCTACCCCGGGAGCTCCTACAATGAGCAGTTCTTC	CATSSYPGSSYNEQFF
few	TRBJ1-5	.	TRBV4-2	TGTGCCAGCAGCCGACAGACCGATCAGCCCCAGCATTTT	CASSRQTDQPQHF
.	TRBJ2-5	.	TRBV6-2/TRBV6-3	TGTGCCAGCGGTCGGGGGGCGGGGAGGCCCTACGTGCAGTACTTC	CASGRGAGRPYVQYF
few	TRBJ2-7	TRBD2	TRBV27	TGTGCCAGCAGTGAAGATAGCGGGAGGGGATACGAGCAGTACTTC	CASSEDSGRGYEQYF
.	TRBJ2-1	.	TRBV2	TGTGCCAGCAGGGATGTGCCCCACCAGTTCTTC	CASRDVPHQFF
.	TRBJ2-1	TRBD2	TRBV6-6	TGTGCCAGCAGTTACTGGGGGGGATCTTACAATGAGCAGTTCTTC	CASSYWGGSYNEQFF
.	TRBJ1-2	.	TRBV5-1	TGCGCCAGCAGCTTGGGTGGCTCTCTGAGCTATGGCTACACCTTC	CASSLGGSLSYGYTF
.	TRBJ2-3	.	TRBV7-2	TGTGCCAGCAGCTTAGGCTCCCACCAACGGGCAGATACGCAGTATTTT	CASSLGSHQRADTQYF
.	TRBJ2-7	.	TRBV24-1	TGTGCCACCAGTGACCCCCTACGGAGCAGCTACAATGAGCAGTACTTC	CATSDPLRSSYNEQYF
.	TRBJ2-7	TRBD2	TRBV24-1	TGTGCCACCAGCGGGACTAGCGGCTACAATGAGCAGTACTTC	CATSGTSGYNEQYF
few	TRBJ1-4	TRBD1	TRBV5-1	TGCGCCAGCAGCCTAACCCGACAGGGACCTAATGAAAAACTGTTTTTT	CASSLTRQGPNEKLFF
few	TRBJ2-3	.	TRBV4-2	TGTGCCAGCAGCCAGGGGTCGACGGGGGGCGGAGGAGATACGCAGTATTTT	CASSQGSTGGGGDTQYF
.	TRBJ1-1	TRBD1	TRBV20-1	TGCAGTGCTAAGACAGGGTCCCCTGAAGCTTTCTTT	CSAKTGSPEAFF
few	TRBJ2-1	.	TRBV5-1	TGCGCCAGCAGCCCCGGGAGCGGTAGGAATGAGCAGTTCTTC	CASSPGSGRNEQFF
.	TRBJ2-7	.	TRBV3-1	TGTGCCAGCAGCCAAAACCCGGGACCAGCACTATATGAGCAGTACTTC	CASSQNPGPALYEQYF
few	TRBJ2-1	.	TRBV29-1	TGCAGCGTCCTGAAATTAGGGAACAATGAGCAGTTCTTC	CSVLKLGNNEQFF